The 8 T cell receptor beta chains below come from one sample, sequenced in a study of blood T cell repertoires in COVID-19. Libraries were prepared by immunoSEQ multiplex PCR; TCRdb keeps only in-frame clonotypes and omits some of them. The table shows 210,000 or so clones, with over 75% occurring only once. Sequencing was done on a sample of PBMCs or T cells enriched from blood (not recorded which). Receptors originate from a woman in her thirties or forties with acute COVID-19.

The chain links TRBV28 to TRBJ1-1; D unresolved. The CDR3 has 13 amino acids. Between the trimmed V and J ends, which lost 1 base and 6 bases, there was a span of 9 bases. CDR1 MDHEN and CDR2 SYDVKM come from the germline V gene. The CDR3 protein is CASSLLERSEAFF. The CDR3 bases are TGTGCCAGCAGTTTATTGGAGCGCTCTGAAGCTTTCTTT.

This clone was observed a few times. The CDR3 protein is CASSIGNYRGRGSNQPQHF. CDR3 sequence (DNA): TGTGCCAGTAGTATAGGCAACTACAGGGGGCGCGGAAGCAATCAGCCCCAGCATTTT. V usage is TRBV19 and J usage is TRBJ1-5; 9 bases are shared with TRBD1. Germline CDR1 and CDR2: LNHDA and SQIVND (reference sequence). The CDR3 covers 19 residues. The trim removed 1 base at V and 1 base at J, leaving 11 bases unmatched.

This chain uses TRBV9 with TRBJ1-4, with 7 bases identical to TRBD1. Trimming at V came to 3 bases and at J to 7 bases, leaving 6 bases not matched to a gene. The CDR3 runs to 14 residues. In germline, CDR1 is SGDLS, CDR2 YYNGEE. The DNA for the CDR3 is TGTGCCAGCAGCGCCATGCAGGGGGGTGAAAAACTGTTTTTT. Encoded protein: CASSAMQGGEKLFF.

This chain connects TRBV2 to TRBJ1-6, with a tentative D call TRBD1 (6 bases). This CDR3 contains 14 residues. Germline V gives CDR1 SNHLY, CDR2 FYNNEI. With 6 bases removed from V and 5 bases from J, the gap between germline ends came to 11 bases. For the CDR3, the DNA is TGTGCCAGCAGAACAGGGTATGATAATTCACCCCTCCACTTT. As protein: CASRTGYDNSPLHF. Drawing the rest from reference TRBV2 and TRBJ1-6, the complete variable domain is EPEVTQTPSHQVTQMGQEVILRCVPISNHLYFYWYRQILGQKVEFLVSFYNNEISEKSEIFDDQFSVERPDGSNFTLKIRSTKLEDSAMYFCASRTGYDNSPLHFGNGTRLTVT.

This clone was counted once. CDR3: CASSKVALAGGPGEQYF. The DNA for the CDR3 is TGTGCCAGCAGCAAAGTTGCACTAGCGGGAGGGCCTGGAGAGCAGTACTTC. The chain recombines TRBV21-1 with TRBJ2-7; TRBD2 reflects the table's D call only, with no check against the DNA. TRBV21-1 counts as a pseudogene. The CDR3 extends over 17 amino acids.

About this clone: Compared with germline, one end of the junction differs, possibly owing to a read error. The gene calls are TRBV20-1 and TRBJ1-6, with TRBD1 matching over 8 bases. The CDR3 covers 16 residues. The germline CDR1 and CDR2 sequences are DFQATT and SNEGSKA (reference sequence). The CDR3 DNA sequence: TGCAGCGCTAGTCCAGGGACAGGTCGCTATAATTCACCCCTCCACTTT. This encodes CSASPGTGRYNSPLHF.

With respect to this clone: A read error may produce the germline difference seen at one junction end. This chain links TRBV14 with TRBJ2-5; 11 nucleotides line up with TRBD2. The CDR3 length is 15 residues. The germline V gene encodes CDR1 SGHDN and CDR2 FVKESK. Written as DNA, the CDR3 is TGTGCCAGCAGGCAAGGACTAGCGGGTAGAGAGACCCAGTACTTC. Its translation is CASRQGLAGRETQYF. Variable domain in full (rest from reference TRBV14 and TRBJ2-5): EAGVTQFPSHSVIEKGQTVTLRCDPISGHDNLYWYRRVMGKEIKFLLHFVKESKQDESGMPNNRFLAERTGGTYSTLKVQPAELEDSGVYFCASRQGLAGRETQYFGPGTRLLVL.

The chain carries TRBV5-1 and TRBJ1-6; perhaps TRBD1 as D (5 bases). CDR1 SGHRS and CDR2 YFSETQ come from the germline V gene. The CDR3 loop spans 15 amino acids. V gave up 3 bases and J gave up 5 bases, with 12 bases separating them. CDR3 bases: TGCGCCAGCAGCTCCGGGGGTTTTCATAATTCACCCCTCCACTTT. Its translation: CASSSGGFHNSPLHF.